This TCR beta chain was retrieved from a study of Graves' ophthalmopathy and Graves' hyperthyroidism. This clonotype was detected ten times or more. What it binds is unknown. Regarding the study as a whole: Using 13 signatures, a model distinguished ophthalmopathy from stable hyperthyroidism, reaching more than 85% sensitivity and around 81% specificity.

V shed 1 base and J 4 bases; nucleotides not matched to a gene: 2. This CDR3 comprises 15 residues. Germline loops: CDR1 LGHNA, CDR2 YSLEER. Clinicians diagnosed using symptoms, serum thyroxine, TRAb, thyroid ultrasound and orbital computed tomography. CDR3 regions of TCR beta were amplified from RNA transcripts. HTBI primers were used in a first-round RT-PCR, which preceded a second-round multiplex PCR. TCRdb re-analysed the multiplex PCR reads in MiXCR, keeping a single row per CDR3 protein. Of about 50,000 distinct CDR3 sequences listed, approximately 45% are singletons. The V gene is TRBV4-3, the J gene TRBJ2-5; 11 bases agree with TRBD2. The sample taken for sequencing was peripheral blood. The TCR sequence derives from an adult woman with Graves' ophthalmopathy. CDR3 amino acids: CASSQGLAGSETQYF. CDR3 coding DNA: TGCGCCAGCAGCCAAGGACTAGCGGGATCAGAGACCCAGTACTTC.